This T cell receptor (beta chain) was found in a study of CD8+ T cells in alopecia areata. Findings of the study overall: Expanded CD8+ clones among the top 100, as well as scalp clonality, were significantly decreased by tofacitinib.

RNA was extracted and reverse transcribed into cDNA as the sequencing template. TCRdb's table, derived via immunoSEQ multiplex PCR, lists solely in-frame clones and lacks some. In the table there are some 220,000 clones, less than 75% of which are singletons. For this clone: The antigen remains unidentified.

The CDR3 length is 11 residues. J was trimmed by 8 bases and V by 5 bases; bases with no gene match: 4. Germline-derived CDR1 and CDR2 are GTSNPN and SVGIG (reference sequence). Treatment described: oral pan-JAK inhibitor, 5-10 mg twice daily. The source of this sequence is a human donor with alopecia areata. Material: CD4+ T cells sorted from blood, obtained at week 4, from a patient treated with tofacitinib. The chain joins TRBV30 to TRBJ1-1; TRBD1 aligns across 8 bases. The CDR3 loop is CAWGGQVEAFF. The DNA of the CDR3 is TGTGCCTGGGGGGGACAGGTCGAAGCTTTCTTT. Full variable domain (rest looked up from reference TRBV30 and TRBJ1-1): SQTIHQWPATLVQPVGSPLSLECTVEGTSNPNLYWYRQAAGRGLQLLFYSVGIGQISSEVPQNLSASRPQDRQFILSSKKLLLSDSGFYLCAWGGQVEAFFGQGTRLTVV.